This T cell receptor beta chain was recorded in a study of T-cell reconstitution after alpha-beta-depleted transplantation in children. This clonotype has just a few counts. For TCRbeta, the library was prepared with unique molecular identifiers. TCRdb itself ran the PCR reads through MiXCR, one entry per CDR3 protein. The data show roughly 590,000 distinct CDR3 sequences, around 16% seen once. The CDR3 has 15 residues. Trimming took off 5 bases at V and 3 bases at J, with 11 bases between the two ends. The source is a human donor who donated a stem cell graft to a child with acute myeloid leukemia. The V and J genes are TRBV12-3 or TRBV12-4 and TRBJ1-6; a weak D match, TRBD1 (6 bases). The sequencing here drew on PBMCs from the stem cell graft donor, taken from the stem cell graft. CDR3 sequence (DNA): TGTGCCAGCAGTCAACAGGGCTTCTATAATTCACCCCTCCACTTT. Encoded protein: CASSQQGFYNSPLHF.